The TCR beta chain described here comes from a study of blood T cell repertoires in COVID-19. Whole-study context: Sample material is recorded as cDNA or gDNA derived from T cells, B-cell-depleted T cells, or PBMCs.

The protocol was immunoSEQ multiplex PCR, while the TCRdb copy is restricted to in-frame clones and leaves out a portion. The repertoire holds around 63,000 clones, with approximately 80% as singletons. Looked up from germline, CDR1 is SEHNR and CDR2 is FQNEAQ (reference sequence). The CDR3 extends over 13 amino acids. V lost 2 bases, J lost 10 bases, and 12 bases lay in between. The gene calls are TRBV7-9 and TRBJ2-1; the D gene is possibly TRBD1 (5 bases). Sequencing was carried out using peripheral blood. The clonotype comes from a woman aged 70-85 years with acute or convalescent COVID-19. This chain's CDR3 is CASSLRGREEQFF. Written as DNA, the CDR3 is TGTGCCAGCAGCTTAAGGGGCAGGGAAGAGCAGTTCTTC.